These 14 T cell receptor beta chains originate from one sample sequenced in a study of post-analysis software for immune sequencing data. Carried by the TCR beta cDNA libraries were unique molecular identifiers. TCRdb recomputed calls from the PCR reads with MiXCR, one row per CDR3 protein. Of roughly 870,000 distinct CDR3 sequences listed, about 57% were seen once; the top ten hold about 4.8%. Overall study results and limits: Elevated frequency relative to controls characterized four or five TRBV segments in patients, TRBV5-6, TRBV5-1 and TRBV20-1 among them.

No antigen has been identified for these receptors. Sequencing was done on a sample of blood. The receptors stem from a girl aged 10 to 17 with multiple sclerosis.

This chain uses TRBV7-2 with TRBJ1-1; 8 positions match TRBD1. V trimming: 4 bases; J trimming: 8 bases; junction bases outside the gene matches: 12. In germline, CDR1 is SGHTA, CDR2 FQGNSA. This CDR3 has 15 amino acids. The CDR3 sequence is CASSSAGGGLGEAFF. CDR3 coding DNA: TGTGCCAGCAGCTCGGCAGGGGGCGGACTCGGAGAAGCTTTCTTT.

CDR3: CASSQDRETSGGGAYEQYF. As DNA, the CDR3 is TGCGCCAGCAGCCAAGATCGAGAGACTAGCGGGGGAGGAGCCTACGAGCAGTACTTC. The chain is built from TRBV4-1 and TRBJ2-7, with 12 positions matching TRBD2. The germline CDR1 and CDR2 sequences are MGHRA and YSYEKL. This CDR3 comprises 19 residues. The V segment lost 0 bases and the J segment 2 bases; nucleotides outside the gene matches: 11.

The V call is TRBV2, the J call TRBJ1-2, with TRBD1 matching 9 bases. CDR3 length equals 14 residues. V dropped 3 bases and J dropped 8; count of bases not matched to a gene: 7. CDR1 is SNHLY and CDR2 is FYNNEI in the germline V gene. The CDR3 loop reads CASSEGQGFGGYTF. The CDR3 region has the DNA TGTGCCAGCAGTGAGGGACAGGGCTTCGGGGGCTACACCTTC.

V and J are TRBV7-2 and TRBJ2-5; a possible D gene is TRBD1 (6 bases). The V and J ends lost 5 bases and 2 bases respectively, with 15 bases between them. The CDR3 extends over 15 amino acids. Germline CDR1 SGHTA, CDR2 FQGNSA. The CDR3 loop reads CASSAFVDRQETQYF. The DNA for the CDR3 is TGTGCCAGCAGCGCGTTCGTTGACAGGCAAGAGACCCAGTACTTC. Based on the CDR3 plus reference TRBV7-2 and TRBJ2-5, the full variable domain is GAGVSQSPSNKVTEKGKDVELRCDPISGHTALYWYRQSLGQGLEFLIYFQGNSAPDKSGLPSDRFSAERTGGSVSTLTIQRTQQEDSAVYLCASSAFVDRQETQYFGPGTRLLVL.

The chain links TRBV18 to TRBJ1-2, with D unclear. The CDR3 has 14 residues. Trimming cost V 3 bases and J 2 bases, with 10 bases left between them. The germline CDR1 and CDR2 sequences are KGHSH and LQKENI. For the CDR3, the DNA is TGTGCCAGCTCACCTGAAGGGAAAAACTATGGCTACACCTTC. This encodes CASSPEGKNYGYTF.

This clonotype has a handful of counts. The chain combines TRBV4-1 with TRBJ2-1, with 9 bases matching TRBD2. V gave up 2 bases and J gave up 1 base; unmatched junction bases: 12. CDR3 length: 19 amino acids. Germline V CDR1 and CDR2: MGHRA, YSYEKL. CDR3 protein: CASSQRLAATIESYNEQFF. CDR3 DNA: TGCGCCAGCAGCCAACGACTAGCGGCCACGATTGAGTCCTACAATGAGCAGTTCTTC.

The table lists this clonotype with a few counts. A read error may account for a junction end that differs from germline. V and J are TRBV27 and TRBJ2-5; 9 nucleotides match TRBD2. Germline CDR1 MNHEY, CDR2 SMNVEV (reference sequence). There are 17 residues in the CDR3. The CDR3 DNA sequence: TGTGCCGGCAGACCTCTAGCGGGGAGGCGTGGTCAAGAGACCCAGTACTTC. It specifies CAGRPLAGRRGQETQYF.

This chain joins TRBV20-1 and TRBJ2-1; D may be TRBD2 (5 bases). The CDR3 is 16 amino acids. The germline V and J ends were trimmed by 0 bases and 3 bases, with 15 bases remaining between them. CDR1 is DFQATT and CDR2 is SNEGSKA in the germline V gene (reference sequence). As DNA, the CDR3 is TGCAGTGCTAGAGATGATTGGGCGGGTCACTACAATGAGCAGTTCTTC. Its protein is CSARDDWAGHYNEQFF.

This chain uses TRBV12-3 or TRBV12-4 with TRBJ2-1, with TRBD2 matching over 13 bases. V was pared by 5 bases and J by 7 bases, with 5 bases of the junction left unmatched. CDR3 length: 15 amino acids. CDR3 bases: TGTGCCAGCAGTCCACTAGCGGGAGGGTGGAATGAGCAGTTCTTC. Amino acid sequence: CASSPLAGGWNEQFF.

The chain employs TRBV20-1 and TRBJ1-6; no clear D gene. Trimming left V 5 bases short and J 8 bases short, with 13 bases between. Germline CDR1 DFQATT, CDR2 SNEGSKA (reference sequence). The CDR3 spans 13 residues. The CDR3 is CSAGRPSDSPLHF. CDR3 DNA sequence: TGCAGTGCTGGCAGGCCGTCGGATTCACCCCTCCACTTT.

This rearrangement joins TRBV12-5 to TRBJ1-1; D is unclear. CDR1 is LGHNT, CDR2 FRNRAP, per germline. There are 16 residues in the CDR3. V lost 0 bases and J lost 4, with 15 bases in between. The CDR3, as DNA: TGTGCTAGTGGTTTGGTAGTCTCCGGGGTGTCCACTGAAGCTTTCTTT. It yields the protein CASGLVVSGVSTEAFF.

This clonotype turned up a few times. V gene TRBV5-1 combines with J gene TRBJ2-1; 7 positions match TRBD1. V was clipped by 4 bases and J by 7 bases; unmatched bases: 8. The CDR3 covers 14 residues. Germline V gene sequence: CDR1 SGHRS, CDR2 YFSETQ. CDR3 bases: TGCGCCAGCAGCATCCGGACAGGTGAGAATGAGCAGTTCTTC. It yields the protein CASSIRTGENEQFF. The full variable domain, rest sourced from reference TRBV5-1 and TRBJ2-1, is KAGVTQTPRYLIKTRGQQVTLSCSPISGHRSVSWYQQTPGQGLQFLFEYFSETQRNKGNFPGRFSGRQFSNSRSEMNVSTLELGDSALYLCASSIRTGENEQFFGPGTRLTVL.

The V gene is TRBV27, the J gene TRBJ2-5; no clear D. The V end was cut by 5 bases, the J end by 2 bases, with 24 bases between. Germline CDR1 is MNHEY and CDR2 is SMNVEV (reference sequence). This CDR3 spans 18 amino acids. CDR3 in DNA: TGTGCCAGCAGTCCCAGGACGGCCCCAACGCCCCATCAAGAGACCCAGTACTTC. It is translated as CASSPRTAPTPHQETQYF.

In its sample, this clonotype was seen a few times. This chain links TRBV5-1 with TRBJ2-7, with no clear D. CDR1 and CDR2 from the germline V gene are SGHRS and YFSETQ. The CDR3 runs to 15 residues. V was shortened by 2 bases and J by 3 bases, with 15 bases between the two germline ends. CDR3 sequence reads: CASSFAVNSVYEQYF. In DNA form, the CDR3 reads TGCGCCAGCAGCTTCGCCGTCAACTCGGTCTACGAGCAGTACTTC.